These 20 T cell receptor beta chains originate from one sample sequenced in a study of blood T cell repertoires in COVID-19. Here immunoSEQ multiplex PCR was the method, and the copy in TCRdb shows in-frame clones only, minus some. The sample includes approximately 76,000 clones, roughly four fifths of them seen just once. The sequencing sample was made of peripheral blood. The receptors come from a man aged 45-65 years with acute or convalescent COVID-19.

By proportion, this clone is medium-sized. The chain links TRBV4-2 to TRBJ2-3; the match to TRBD2 covers 10 bases. The germline gives CDR1 LGHNA, CDR2 YNFKEQ. The J segment lost 4 bases and the V segment lost 1 base, leaving 5 bases of the junction unmatched. The CDR3 length is 16 residues. CDR3 sequence (DNA): TGTGCCAGCAGCCAAGGGAGCGGGGGGGCTTCAGATACGCAGTATTTT. Protein sequence: CASSQGSGGASDTQYF.

V is TRBV7-9 and J is TRBJ2-7, with 12 bases lining up with TRBD2. Trimming took 6 bases from V and 5 from J; bases not matched to a gene: 11. The CDR3 totals 16 residues. Germline CDR1 reads SEHNR; CDR2 reads FQNEAQ (reference sequence). The CDR3 spells CASSTSGTSGPNEQYF. CDR3 sequence (DNA): TGTGCCAGCAGTACCTCAGGGACTAGCGGGCCTAACGAGCAGTACTTC.

The chain couples TRBV24-1 to TRBJ2-2; a possible D gene is TRBD2 (5 bases). Trimming cost V 3 bases and J 2 bases, with 9 bases left between them. The V gene's germline CDR1 is KGHDR and CDR2 SFDVKD. The CDR3 length is 15 residues. The CDR3 DNA is TGTGCCACCAGTGATCCAGGACTCAACACCGGGGAGCTGTTTTTT. Its protein is CATSDPGLNTGELFF.

Notes on this clone: The CDR3 ends on some other residue instead of the conserved phenylalanine or tryptophan, so this is likely a read error. The DNA is omitted, as the CDR3 cannot be located on it reliably, and the CDR3 follows TCRdb's listing. The J gene is TRBJ2-7, the V gene TRBV21-1; TRBD2 was called by the table and not checked on the DNA. TRBV21-1 is flagged as a pseudogene. The CDR3 comprises 16 residues, both ends counted. The CDR3 protein is CASTRGNRLAGGPKHL.

The CDR3 DNA reads as TGTGCCAGCAGCTTAGAAGGACTCAGGACCTACGAGCAGTACTTC. Protein sequence: CASSLEGLRTYEQYF. This rearrangement joins TRBV7-2 to TRBJ2-7; TRBD2 is a possible D gene (5 bases). This CDR3 has 15 residues. Germline assignment: CDR1 SGHTA and CDR2 FQGNSA. V was pared by 1 base and J by 2 bases, with 12 bases between.

J is TRBJ2-1 and V is TRBV2; D may be TRBD2 (5 bases). CDR3 length: 18 residues. CDR1 SNHLY and CDR2 FYNNEI come from the germline V gene. Trimming took off 1 base at V and 0 bases at J, with 16 bases between the two ends. This chain's CDR3 is CASSEVPDLASSYNEQFF. Written as DNA, the CDR3 is TGTGCCAGCAGTGAAGTCCCCGATTTAGCGAGCTCCTACAATGAGCAGTTCTTC.

The chain employs TRBV10-3 and TRBJ1-1; no firm D call. The CDR3 has 17 amino acids. The germline V gene has CDR1 ENHRY and CDR2 SYGVKD. Deletions cut 4 bases from V and 0 bases from J, with 18 bases between. The CDR3 bases are TGTGCCATCAGTGGGTCGGAGAGAAATAGTATGAACACTGAAGCTTTCTTT. Translated: CAISGSERNSMNTEAFF.

J is TRBJ2-2 and V is TRBV7-3; TRBD1 agrees at 7 bases. Germline V gene lookup returns CDR1 SGHTA and CDR2 FQGTGA. V dropped 5 bases and J dropped 2; count of bases not matched to a gene: 14. The CDR3 runs to 18 residues. The CDR3 sequence: CASSLREGGTFNTGELFF. CDR3 bases: TGTGCCAGCAGCCTTCGGGAAGGGGGCACGTTTAACACCGGGGAGCTGTTTTTT.

The chain recombines TRBV10-3 with TRBJ1-5; TRBD1 agrees at 9 bases. Germline V gene lookup returns CDR1 ENHRY and CDR2 SYGVKD. Trimming at V came to 6 bases and at J to 4 bases, leaving 4 bases not matched to a gene. The CDR3 contains 14 residues. CDR3 sequence reads: CAISLGQGNQPQHF. Written as DNA, the CDR3 is TGTGCCATCAGCCTCGGACAGGGGAATCAGCCCCAGCATTTT.

J is TRBJ2-2 and V is TRBV6-5, with unresolved D. CDR3 length equals 15 residues. Germline values: CDR1 MNHEY, CDR2 SVGAGI. V was shortened by 2 bases and J by 4 bases, with 11 bases between the two germline ends. The CDR3 region has the DNA TGTGCCAGCAGTTACGACACCTCGGTCACCGGGGAGCTGTTTTTT. Amino acids: CASSYDTSVTGELFF.

This clone was seen only a few times. The V call is TRBV5-8, the J call TRBJ2-1, with 8 bases matching TRBD1. The V gene's germline CDR1 is SGHTS and CDR2 YDEGEE. The CDR3 extends over 14 amino acids. The ends lost 4 bases at V and 7 bases at J; junction bases unmatched: 7. The DNA of the CDR3 is TGTGCCAGCAGCAAAACCCGGGACAGGAATGAGCAGTTCTTC. Protein sequence: CASSKTRDRNEQFF.

This clone came up a few times. The chain recombines TRBV5-6 with TRBJ1-1; D uncertain. The germline V gene has CDR1 SGHDT and CDR2 YYEEEE. The CDR3 loop spans 11 amino acids. Trimming shortened V by 2 bases and J by 11 bases, and 10 bases separated the two germline ends. CDR3 nucleotide sequence: TGTGCCAGCAGCTTCCGACGAGCGGCTTTCTTT. This codes for CASSFRRAAFF. The full variable domain, its missing parts supplied by reference TRBV5-6 and TRBJ1-1, is DAGVTQSPTHLIKTRGQQVTLRCSPKSGHDTVSWYQQALGQGPQFIFQYYEEEERQRGNFPDRFSGHQFPNYSSELNVNALLLGDSALYLCASSFRRAAFFGQGTRLTVV.

The chain has TRBV7-3 and TRBJ2-1, with D perhaps TRBD2 (6 bases). This CDR3 has 11 amino acids. V was shortened by 1 base and J by 11 bases, with 6 bases between the two germline ends. Germline V gives CDR1 SGHTA, CDR2 FQGTGA. For the CDR3, the DNA is TGTGCCAGCAGCTTAAGCGGGAAGCAGTTCTTC. It is translated as CASSLSGKQFF.

This chain connects TRBV3-1 (or the pseudogene TRBV3-2) to TRBJ2-2, with D tentatively TRBD1 (5 bases). The CDR3 has 16 residues. Trimming took 1 base from V and 1 from J, leaving 10 bases between them. The germline V gene encodes CDR1 LGHDT and CDR2 YNNKEL (reference sequence). The CDR3 region is CASSQGTRVNTGELFF. Here the CDR3 DNA reads TGTGCCAGCAGCCAAGGCACCAGGGTGAACACCGGGGAGCTGTTTTTT.

The chain is built from TRBV11-3 and TRBJ2-3; D may be TRBD2 (5 bases). Germline values: CDR1 SGHNT, CDR2 YENEEA. The CDR3 has 14 residues. Trimming stripped 1 base from V and 5 bases from J, with 10 bases between. The CDR3 coding sequence is TGTGCCAGCAGCTTAGCCTTGGGGAGAGATACGCAGTATTTT. Its translation: CASSLALGRDTQYF.

CDR3 loop: CASSFSFAGGGETQYF. DNA of the CDR3: TGTGCCAGCAGCTTTTCTTTTGCGGGGGGGGGAGAGACCCAGTACTTC. The V and J genes are TRBV7-8 and TRBJ2-5, with 9 bases identical to TRBD2. Trimming cost V 3 bases and J 4 bases; bases outside gene matches: 9. The V gene's germline CDR1 is SGHVS and CDR2 FQNEAQ. The CDR3 sequence is 16 residues long.

This clone was counted between two and nine times. The chain couples TRBV6-2 or TRBV6-3 to TRBJ1-5; 7 positions agree with TRBD1. The CDR3 covers 18 residues. The germline gives CDR1 MNHEY, CDR2 SVGEGT. Trimming at V came to 6 bases and at J to 1 base, leaving 15 bases not matched to a gene. This chain's CDR3 is CASSPLSNRGRSNQPQHF. CDR3 coding DNA: TGTGCCAGCAGCCCTTTGTCCAACAGGGGTAGGAGCAATCAGCCCCAGCATTTT.

The rearrangement uses TRBV5-1 and TRBJ1-5, with D perhaps TRBD1 (6 bases). Looked up from germline, CDR1 is SGHRS and CDR2 is YFSETQ. The CDR3 has 14 residues. With 1 base removed from V and 6 bases from J, the gap between germline ends came to 11 bases. DNA for the CDR3: TGCGCCAGCAGCTTGTCAGGGGTAGGTCAGCCCCAGCATTTT. It translates to CASSLSGVGQPQHF.

V usage is TRBV28 and J usage is TRBJ2-7; 7 bases are shared with TRBD1. V shed 8 bases and J 0 bases; nucleotides not matched to a gene: 10. Germline V gives CDR1 MDHEN, CDR2 SYDVKM. This CDR3 is 15 amino acids long. For the CDR3, the DNA is TGTGCCAGCGCATATTACCGGACAGGCTCCTACGAGCAGTACTTC. Its translation is CASAYYRTGSYEQYF.

The rearrangement links TRBV15 to TRBJ1-3; D uncertain. The CDR3 length is 16 residues. CDR1 LNHNV and CDR2 YYDKDF come from the germline V gene (reference sequence). V shed 1 base and J shed 0 bases, with 10 bases lying between them. CDR3 loop: CATSRVGSHSGNTIYF. Here the CDR3 DNA reads TGTGCCACCAGCAGAGTGGGCAGTCACTCTGGAAACACCATATATTTT.